The TCR beta chain described here comes from a study of long-term antiretroviral therapy in people with HIV. Survey-level immunoSEQ v3.0 assays were run. The method was immunoSEQ multiplex PCR; TCRdb's version includes in-frame clones alone and lacks a portion of them. This table holds approximately 13,000 clones, around four fifths found once. Looked up from germline, CDR1 is SGDLS and CDR2 is YYNGEE. V was trimmed by 0 bases and J by 4 bases, leaving 13 bases between them. The CDR3 has 15 residues. Study observations and caveats: Collection of the blood, which took place between about 2003 and 2017, possibly occurred under older ART regimens.

With respect to this clone: Its antigen is not identified.

This sample comprised unsorted PBMCs, obtained 1.8 years before starting antiretroviral therapy. This receptor was obtained from a woman between 40 and 50 years old with HIV. The gene calls are TRBV9 and TRBJ2-5; tentative D call: TRBD1 (6 bases). Written as DNA, the CDR3 is TGTGCCAGCAGCGTAGGGGACATCTGGGTAGAGACCCAGTACTTC. It codes for CASSVGDIWVETQYF.